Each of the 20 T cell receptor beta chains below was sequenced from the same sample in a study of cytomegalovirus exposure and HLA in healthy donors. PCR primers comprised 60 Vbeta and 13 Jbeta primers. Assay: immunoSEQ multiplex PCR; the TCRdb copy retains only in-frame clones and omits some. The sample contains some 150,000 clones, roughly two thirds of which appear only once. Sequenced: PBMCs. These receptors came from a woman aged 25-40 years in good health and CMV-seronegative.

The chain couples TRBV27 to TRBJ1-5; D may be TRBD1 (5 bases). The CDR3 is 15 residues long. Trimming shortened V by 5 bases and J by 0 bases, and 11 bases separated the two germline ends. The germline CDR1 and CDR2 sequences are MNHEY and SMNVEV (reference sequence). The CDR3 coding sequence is TGTGCCAGCAGTGTTGACAGAAATAGCAATCAGCCCCAGCATTTT. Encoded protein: CASSVDRNSNQPQHF.

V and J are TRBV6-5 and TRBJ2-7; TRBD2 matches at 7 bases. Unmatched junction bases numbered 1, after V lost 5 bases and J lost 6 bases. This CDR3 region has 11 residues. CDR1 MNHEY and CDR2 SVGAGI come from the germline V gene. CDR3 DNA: TGTGCCAGCAGTGGACTAGGCGAGCAGTACTTC. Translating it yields CASSGLGEQYF.

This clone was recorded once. Written as DNA, the CDR3 is TGTGCCAGCAGCTTACTCAGAAACTACGAGCAGTACTTC. This encodes CASSLLRNYEQYF. The rearrangement uses TRBV13 and TRBJ2-5; D is uncertain. The DNA matches TRBJ2-7 better at its end, which makes the J call doubtful. Germline CDR1 PRHDT, CDR2 FYEKMQ (reference sequence). The CDR3 covers 13 residues.

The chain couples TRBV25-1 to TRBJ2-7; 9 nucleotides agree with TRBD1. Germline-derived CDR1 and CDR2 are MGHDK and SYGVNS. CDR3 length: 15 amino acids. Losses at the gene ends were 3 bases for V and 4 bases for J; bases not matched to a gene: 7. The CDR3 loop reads CASSDSEGQGYEQYF. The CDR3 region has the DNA TGTGCCAGCAGTGACTCGGAGGGACAGGGTTACGAGCAGTACTTC.

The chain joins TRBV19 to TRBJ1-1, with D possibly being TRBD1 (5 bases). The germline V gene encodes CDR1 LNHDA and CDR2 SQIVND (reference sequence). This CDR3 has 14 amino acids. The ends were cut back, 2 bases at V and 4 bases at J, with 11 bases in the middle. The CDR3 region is CASSIIQGSTEAFF. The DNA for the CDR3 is TGTGCCAGTAGTATAATTCAGGGTTCCACTGAAGCTTTCTTT.

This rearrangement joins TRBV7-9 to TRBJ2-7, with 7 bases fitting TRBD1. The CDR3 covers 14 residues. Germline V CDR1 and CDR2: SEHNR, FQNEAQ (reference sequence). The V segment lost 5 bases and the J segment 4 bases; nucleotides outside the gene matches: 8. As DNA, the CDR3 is TGTGCCAGCAGCGCCGACAGGGTACGGTACGAGCAGTACTTC. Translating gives CASSADRVRYEQYF.

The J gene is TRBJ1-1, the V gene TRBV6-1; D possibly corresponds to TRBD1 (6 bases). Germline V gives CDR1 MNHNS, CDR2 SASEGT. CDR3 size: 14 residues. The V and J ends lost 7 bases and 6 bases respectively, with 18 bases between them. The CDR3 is CASTRGGGGSEAFF. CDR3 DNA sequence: TGTGCCAGCACCCGAGGGGGGGGAGGGTCTGAAGCTTTCTTT.

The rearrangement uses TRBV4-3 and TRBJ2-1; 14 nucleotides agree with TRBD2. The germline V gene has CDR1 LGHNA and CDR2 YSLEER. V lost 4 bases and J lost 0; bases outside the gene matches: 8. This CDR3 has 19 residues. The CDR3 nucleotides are TGCGCCAGCAGCCCATTAGGGACTAGCGGGGGAAGCTCCTACAATGAGCAGTTCTTC. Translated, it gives CASSPLGTSGGSSYNEQFF.

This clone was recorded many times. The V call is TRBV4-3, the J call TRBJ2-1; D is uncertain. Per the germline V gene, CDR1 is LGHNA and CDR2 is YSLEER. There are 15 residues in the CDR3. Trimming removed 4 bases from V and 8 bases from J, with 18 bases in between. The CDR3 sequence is CASSPSFLGNHEQFF. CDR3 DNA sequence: TGCGCCAGCAGCCCTTCCTTCCTAGGCAACCATGAGCAGTTCTTC.

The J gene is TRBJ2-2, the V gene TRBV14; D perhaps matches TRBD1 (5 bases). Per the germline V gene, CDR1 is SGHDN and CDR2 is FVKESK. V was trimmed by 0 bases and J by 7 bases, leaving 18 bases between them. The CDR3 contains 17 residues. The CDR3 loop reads CASSQELWQGDGGELFF. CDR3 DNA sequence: TGTGCCAGCAGCCAAGAATTATGGCAGGGCGATGGCGGGGAGCTGTTTTTT.

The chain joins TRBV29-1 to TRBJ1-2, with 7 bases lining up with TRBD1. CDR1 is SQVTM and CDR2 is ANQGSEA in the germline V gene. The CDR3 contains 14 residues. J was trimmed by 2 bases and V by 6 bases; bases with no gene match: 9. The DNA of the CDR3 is TGCAGCGTCCCGCCGGGGACAGACAACTATGGCTACACCTTC. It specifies CSVPPGTDNYGYTF. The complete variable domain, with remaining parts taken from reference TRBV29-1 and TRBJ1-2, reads SAVISQKPSRDICQRGTSLTIQCQVDSQVTMMFWYRQQPGQSLTLIATANQGSEATYESGFVIDKFPISRPNLTFSTLTVSNMSPEDSSIYLCSVPPGTDNYGYTFGSGTRLTVV.

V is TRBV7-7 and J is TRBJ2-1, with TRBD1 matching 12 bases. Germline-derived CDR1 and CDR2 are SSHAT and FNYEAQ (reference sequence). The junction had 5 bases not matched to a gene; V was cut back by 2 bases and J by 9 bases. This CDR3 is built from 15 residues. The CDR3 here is CASSLSGTGGFEQFF. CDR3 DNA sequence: TGTGCCAGCAGCTTATCCGGGACAGGGGGCTTTGAGCAGTTCTTC. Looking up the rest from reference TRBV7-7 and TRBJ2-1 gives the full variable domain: GAGVSQSPRYKVTKRGQDVTLRCDPISSHATLYWYQQALGQGPEFLTYFNYEAQPDKSGLPSDRFSAERPEGSISTLTIQRTEQRDSAMYRCASSLSGTGGFEQFFGPGTRLTVL.

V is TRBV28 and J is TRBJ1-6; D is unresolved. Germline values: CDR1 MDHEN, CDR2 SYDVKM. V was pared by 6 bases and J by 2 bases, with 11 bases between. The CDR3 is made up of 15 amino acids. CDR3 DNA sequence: TGTGCCAGCAGCTCCTCCGGGACCTATAATTCACCCCTCCACTTT. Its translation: CASSSSGTYNSPLHF.

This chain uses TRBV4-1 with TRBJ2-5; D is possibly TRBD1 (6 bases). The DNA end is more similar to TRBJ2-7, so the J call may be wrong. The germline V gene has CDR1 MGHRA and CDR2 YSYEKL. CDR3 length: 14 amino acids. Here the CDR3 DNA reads TGCGCCAGCAGCCTGGGACATAGCTCCTACGAGCAGTACTTC. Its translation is CASSLGHSSYEQYF.

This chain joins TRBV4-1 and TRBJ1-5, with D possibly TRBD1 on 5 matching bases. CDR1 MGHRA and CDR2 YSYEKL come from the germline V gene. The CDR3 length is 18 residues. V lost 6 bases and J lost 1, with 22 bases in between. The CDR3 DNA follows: TGCGCCAGCAGAGGTCAAGAACAGGCCCTCTTGAGCAATCAGCCCCAGCATTTT. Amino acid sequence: CASRGQEQALLSNQPQHF.

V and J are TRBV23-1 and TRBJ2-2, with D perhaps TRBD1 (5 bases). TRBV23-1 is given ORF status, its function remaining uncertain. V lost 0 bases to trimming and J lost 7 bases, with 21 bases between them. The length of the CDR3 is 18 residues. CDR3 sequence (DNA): TGCGCCAGCAGTCAATCAGTTGAGGCAGGGCGAGGAATCGGGGAGCTGTTTTTT. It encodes CASSQSVEAGRGIGELFF.

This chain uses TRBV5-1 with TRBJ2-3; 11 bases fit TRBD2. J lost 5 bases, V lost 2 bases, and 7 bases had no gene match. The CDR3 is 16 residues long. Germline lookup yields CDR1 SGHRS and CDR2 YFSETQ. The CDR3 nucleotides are TGCGCCAGCAGCTTCTACACTAGCGGGAGTTTAGATACGCAGTATTTT. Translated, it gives CASSFYTSGSLDTQYF.

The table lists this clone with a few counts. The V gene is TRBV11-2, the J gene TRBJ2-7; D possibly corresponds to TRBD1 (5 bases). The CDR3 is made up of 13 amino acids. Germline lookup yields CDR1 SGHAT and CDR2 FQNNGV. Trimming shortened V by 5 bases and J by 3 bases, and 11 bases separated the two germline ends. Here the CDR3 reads CASSSPGYYEQYF. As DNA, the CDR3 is TGTGCCAGCAGCAGCCCAGGGTACTACGAGCAGTACTTC.

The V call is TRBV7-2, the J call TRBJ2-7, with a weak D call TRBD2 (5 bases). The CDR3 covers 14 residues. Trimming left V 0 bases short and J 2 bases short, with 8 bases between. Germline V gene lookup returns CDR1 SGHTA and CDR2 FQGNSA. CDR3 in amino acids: CASSLASATYEQYF. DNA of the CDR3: TGTGCCAGCAGCTTAGCTAGCGCGACCTACGAGCAGTACTTC.

CDR3 amino acids: CASRTGPGGQPQHF. The CDR3 coding sequence is TGTGCCAGTAGGACAGGCCCCGGCGGGCAGCCCCAGCATTTT. V is TRBV19 and J is TRBJ1-5, with D possibly being TRBD1 (6 bases). The germline V and J ends were trimmed by 6 bases and 7 bases, with 16 bases remaining between them. The CDR3 extends over 14 amino acids. In germline, CDR1 is LNHDA, CDR2 SQIVND (reference sequence).